Presented here are 32 T cell receptor beta chains from one specimen sequenced in a study of CD8 T cells in Susac syndrome. Random hexamers were used to reverse transcribe 0.5 to 1 ug of RNA. TCRdb redid the calling of the immunoSEQ multiplex PCR reads with MiXCR, one entry per CDR3 protein. The repertoire has 150,000 or so distinct CDR3 sequences, 80% to 95% of them found once; the top ten carry 0.13%. The sample was CD4+ T cells from PBMCs. Receptor source: a human donor in good health.

Here the CDR3 DNA reads TGTGCCAGCAGCCCTCTGCGTGGGGGCGGCGAGCAGTACTTC. Translating it yields CASSPLRGGGEQYF. This rearrangement joins TRBV3-1 to TRBJ2-7; TRBD1 might be the D (6 bases). V gave up 4 bases and J gave up 6 bases, with 16 bases separating them. There are 14 residues in the CDR3. The germline CDR1 and CDR2 sequences are LGHDT and YNNKEL (reference sequence).

V gene TRBV3-1 combines with J gene TRBJ1-6; TRBD1 might be the D (5 bases). The germline gives CDR1 LGHDT, CDR2 YNNKEL (reference sequence). The V end lost 4 bases, the J end lost 8 bases, and 9 bases lay between the germline ends. The CDR3 is 13 residues long. CDR3 amino acids: CASSLGGDSPLHF. The CDR3 DNA sequence: TGTGCCAGCAGCCTCGGGGGGGATTCACCCCTCCACTTT.

This clonotype was counted a few times. V usage is TRBV7-2 and J usage is TRBJ1-6; a possible D gene is TRBD1 (5 bases). Trimming took off 4 bases at V and 7 bases at J, with 11 bases between the two ends. The length of the CDR3 is 14 residues. Germline values: CDR1 SGHTA, CDR2 FQGNSA. CDR3 sequence: CASSSQGGNSPLHF. CDR3 sequence (DNA): TGTGCCAGCAGCTCCCAGGGAGGAAATTCACCCCTCCACTTT.

The rearrangement uses TRBV6-6 and TRBJ2-7, with a possible D match to TRBD1 (5 bases). The CDR3 extends over 11 amino acids. Trimming removed 10 bases at V and 6 bases at J, with 13 bases between. CDR1 MNHNY and CDR2 SVGAGI come from the germline V gene (reference sequence). For the CDR3, the DNA is TGTGCCATATCCCAGGGTGCCGAGCAGTACTTC. It encodes CAISQGAEQYF.

The rearrangement joins TRBV12-3 or TRBV12-4 to TRBJ1-3; D not resolved. V was trimmed by 5 bases and J by 7 bases, leaving 12 bases between them. This CDR3 is 13 amino acids long. The DNA for the CDR3 is TGTGCCAGCAGTGCATCCCTTGGGAACACCATATATTTT. Encoded protein: CASSASLGNTIYF.

This sequence joins TRBV5-4 and TRBJ2-7; 8 nucleotides match TRBD2. This CDR3 is 18 amino acids long. J gave up 0 bases and V 9 bases, and 20 bases lay outside the gene matches. Germline CDR1 is SGHNT and CDR2 is YYREEE (reference sequence). The CDR3 loop is CATSTGGRRGPSSYEQYF. The DNA of the CDR3 is TGTGCCACGTCGACGGGGGGGAGGCGGGGGCCCAGCTCCTACGAGCAGTACTTC. Based on the CDR3 plus reference TRBV5-4 and TRBJ2-7, the full variable domain is ETGVTQSPTHLIKTRGQQVTLRCSSQSGHNTVSWYQQALGQGPQFIFQYYREEENGRGNFPPRFSGLQFPNYSSELNVNALELDDSALYLCATSTGGRRGPSSYEQYFGPGTRLTVT.

The genes are TRBV29-1 and TRBJ2-3, with D perhaps matching TRBD1 (6 bases). Germline V gives CDR1 SQVTM, CDR2 ANQGSEA. This CDR3 comprises 12 residues. Trimming took off 4 bases at V and 4 bases at J, with 9 bases between the two ends. CDR3 DNA: TGCAGCGTTGGACAGGTGGCAGATACGCAGTATTTT. This encodes CSVGQVADTQYF.

The gene calls are TRBV2 and TRBJ2-5; 8 bases line up with TRBD1. CDR3 size: 14 residues. The V gene end was trimmed by 7 bases and the J gene end by 4 bases; junction bases not matched to a gene: 8. Germline values: CDR1 SNHLY, CDR2 FYNNEI. CDR3 coding DNA: TGTGCCAGCACCCCCCCGACAGGGGTAGAGACCCAGTACTTC. It specifies CASTPPTGVETQYF.

The chain links TRBV29-1 to TRBJ1-2; D is perhaps TRBD1 (6 bases). This CDR3 comprises 13 residues. Germline V CDR1 and CDR2: SQVTM, ANQGSEA. Trimming removed 2 bases from V and 8 bases from J, with 15 bases in between. CDR3 residues: CSVEILQGDGYTF. The CDR3, as DNA: TGCAGCGTTGAAATTCTACAGGGTGACGGCTACACCTTC.

The V call is TRBV12-3 or TRBV12-4, the J call TRBJ2-7; D not resolved. V lost 1 base, J lost 5 bases, and 12 bases lay in between. This CDR3 has 14 residues. DNA for the CDR3: TGTGCCAGCAGTTTAGGAGTAGCCTCGGACGAGCAGTACTTC. This translates into CASSLGVASDEQYF.

This clonotype has just one count. The V and J genes are TRBV5-4 and TRBJ1-1; D may be TRBD1 (6 bases). The length of the CDR3 is 16 residues. Trimming took off 0 bases at V and 3 bases at J, with 15 bases between the two ends. Germline V gives CDR1 SGHNT, CDR2 YYREEE (reference sequence). CDR3 loop: CASSLGVRGRDTEAFF. In DNA, the CDR3 is TGTGCCAGCAGCTTGGGGGTGAGGGGGAGGGACACTGAAGCTTTCTTT.

This chain uses TRBV11-2 with TRBJ1-4; D is possibly TRBD1 (6 bases). The V gene's germline CDR1 is SGHAT and CDR2 FQNNGV. The V end lost 7 bases, the J end lost 1 base, and 10 bases lay between the germline ends. The CDR3 is 14 amino acids. The chain's CDR3 is CASTQTGTNEKLFF. The CDR3 DNA follows: TGTGCCAGCACCCAGACAGGAACTAATGAAAAACTGTTTTTT.

This rearrangement joins TRBV2 to TRBJ2-2, with 8 positions matching TRBD1. J was trimmed by 7 bases and V by 4 bases; bases with no gene match: 2. CDR3 length: 13 amino acids. The germline V gene has CDR1 SNHLY and CDR2 FYNNEI. CDR3 in amino acids: CASSGQGHGELFF. The CDR3 bases are TGTGCCAGCAGTGGACAGGGGCACGGGGAGCTGTTTTTT.

This chain links TRBV9 with TRBJ2-2; 11 positions agree with TRBD1. Losses at the gene ends were 3 bases for V and 7 bases for J; bases not matched to a gene: 5. Looked up from germline, CDR1 is SGDLS and CDR2 is YYNGEE. CDR3 length equals 15 residues. The CDR3 DNA reads TGTGCCAGCAGCGGGACAGGGGGCGCTGGCGGGGAGCTGTTTTTT. This gives the protein CASSGTGGAGGELFF.

The chain carries TRBV3-1 and TRBJ1-1; D is unresolved. Germline loops: CDR1 LGHDT, CDR2 YNNKEL (reference sequence). This CDR3 has 14 residues. V was trimmed by 4 bases and J by 1 base, leaving 10 bases between them. The CDR3 region has the DNA TGTGCCAGCAGCCGTCTCGGCCGGAACACTGAAGCTTTCTTT. Translating it yields CASSRLGRNTEAFF.

This clonotype appeared a few times. The gene calls are TRBV23-1 and TRBJ2-4; no firm D call. TRBV23-1 carries the ORF label, with uncertain function. Between the trimmed V and J ends, which lost 0 bases and 7 bases, there was a span of 10 bases. The CDR3 covers 14 residues. The CDR3: CASSQSGQYNIQYF. The CDR3 region has the DNA TGCGCCAGCAGTCAATCCGGGCAGTACAACATTCAGTACTTC.

The rearrangement uses TRBV19 and TRBJ1-2, with D possibly TRBD1 on 6 matching bases. Trimming took 6 bases from V and 2 from J, leaving 16 bases between them. The CDR3 has 15 residues. The V gene's germline CDR1 is LNHDA and CDR2 SQIVND (reference sequence). The CDR3 here is CASSPGGLGNYGYTF. CDR3 nucleotide sequence: TGTGCCAGTAGCCCGGGGGGGCTTGGGAACTATGGCTACACCTTC.

The rearrangement joins TRBV3-1 to TRBJ2-7; D ambiguous. The CDR3 covers 14 residues. V lost 1 base to trimming and J lost 0 bases, with 7 bases between them. CDR1 and CDR2 (germline): LGHDT, YNNKEL (reference sequence). DNA for the CDR3: TGTGCCAGCAGCCAAGCGGTTATCTCCTACGAGCAGTACTTC. This sequence encodes CASSQAVISYEQYF.

The chain combines TRBV5-1 with TRBJ2-6, with D possibly being TRBD2 (6 bases). Deletions cut 1 base from V and 0 bases from J, with 11 bases between. CDR1 SGHRS and CDR2 YFSETQ come from the germline V gene. The CDR3 totals 17 residues. CDR3: CASSLLGGSSGANVLTF. The DNA of the CDR3 is TGCGCCAGCAGCTTGCTGGGGGGAAGCTCTGGGGCCAACGTCCTGACTTTC.

This chain uses TRBV6-6 with TRBJ1-4, with D hard to call. V was trimmed by 6 bases and J by 12 bases, leaving 11 bases between them. Germline-derived CDR1 and CDR2 are MNHNY and SVGAGI (reference sequence). The CDR3 loop spans 11 amino acids. DNA of the CDR3: TGTGCCAGCAGCCCGCAGACCCAACTGTTTTTT. Translation: CASSPQTQLFF.

This rearrangement joins TRBV12-3 or TRBV12-4 to TRBJ2-1; D is possibly TRBD2 (5 bases). The CDR3 length is 11 residues. Trimming cost V 3 bases and J 14 bases, with 11 bases left between them. CDR3 bases: TGTGCCAGCAGTTTGACCCGGGGAGAGTTCTTC. Translated, it gives CASSLTRGEFF.

The rearrangement links TRBV20-1 to TRBJ2-5; a possible D gene is TRBD2 (6 bases). V lost 0 bases and J lost 1, with 12 bases in between. Germline CDR1 and CDR2: DFQATT and SNEGSKA (reference sequence). This CDR3 has 15 residues. In nucleotides, the CDR3 is TGCAGTGCTAGAGATGCCGGGGGTGTCCAAGAGACCCAGTACTTC. As protein: CSARDAGGVQETQYF.

This clonotype was counted a single time. Lacking the conserved final phenylalanine or tryptophan, this CDR3 likely reflects a read error. It is unclear where the CDR3 begins or ends on the DNA, so no DNA is shown, and the CDR3 is as TCRdb lists it. V gene TRBV20-1 combines with J gene TRBJ1-2; the D segment call TRBD1 is taken from the table without a DNA check. The CDR3 contains 10 residues when both ends are counted. Looked up from germline, CDR1 is DFQATT and CDR2 is SNEGSKA (reference sequence). The CDR3 protein is CSASGTASHL.

The CDR3, as DNA: TGTGCCAGCAGCTTTGGGTTCTCACCCCTCCACTTT. It specifies CASSFGFSPLHF. The chain links TRBV7-2 to TRBJ1-6, with D unresolved. Looked up from germline, CDR1 is SGHTA and CDR2 is FQGNSA. The CDR3 runs 12 residues. The germline V and J ends were trimmed by 3 bases and 10 bases, with 7 bases remaining between them.

This sequence joins TRBV29-1 and TRBJ1-2, with 7 bases aligning to TRBD1. Germline V CDR1 and CDR2: SQVTM, ANQGSEA. Trimming cost V 6 bases and J 6 bases; bases outside gene matches: 7. The CDR3 has 12 amino acids. CDR3 nucleotide sequence: TGCAGCGTCTGGACAGGCGGAGATGGCTACACCTTC. Amino acids: CSVWTGGDGYTF. The variable domain in full, completed from reference TRBV29-1 and TRBJ1-2, reads SAVISQKPSRDICQRGTSLTIQCQVDSQVTMMFWYRQQPGQSLTLIATANQGSEATYESGFVIDKFPISRPNLTFSTLTVSNMSPEDSSIYLCSVWTGGDGYTFGSGTRLTVV.

This clonotype was seen more than once but under ten times. The J gene is TRBJ1-2, the V gene TRBV5-6, with D hard to call. The V end was cut by 0 bases, the J end by 4 bases, with 10 bases between. This CDR3 comprises 14 residues. Looked up from germline, CDR1 is SGHDT and CDR2 is YYEEEE. The CDR3 region is CASSLGILPYGYTF. The CDR3 coding sequence is TGTGCCAGCAGCTTGGGGATCCTTCCCTATGGCTACACCTTC. Looking up the rest from reference TRBV5-6 and TRBJ1-2 gives the full variable domain: DAGVTQSPTHLIKTRGQQVTLRCSPKSGHDTVSWYQQALGQGPQFIFQYYEEEERQRGNFPDRFSGHQFPNYSSELNVNALLLGDSALYLCASSLGILPYGYTFGSGTRLTVV.

The CDR3 region has the DNA TGTGCCAGCAGCCGACTGGTGGGGACACTTAACTATGGCTACACCTTC. This gives the protein CASSRLVGTLNYGYTF. This sequence joins TRBV5-8 and TRBJ1-2; D perhaps matches TRBD1 (6 bases). This CDR3 contains 16 residues. V dropped 4 bases and J dropped 1 base, with 17 bases sitting between them. CDR1 is SGHTS and CDR2 is YDEGEE in the germline V gene.

This clonotype was seen a single time. The CDR3 DNA is TGCAGCGTTGTAATTAGTGGATACAGCAATCAGCCCCAGCATTTT. Its protein product is CSVVISGYSNQPQHF. The chain has TRBV29-1 and TRBJ1-5; the D is unclear. CDR1 and CDR2 from the germline V gene are SQVTM and ANQGSEA. The CDR3 consists of 15 residues. The V end was cut by 4 bases, the J end by 1 base, with 14 bases between.

This chain links TRBV7-8 with TRBJ1-2; TRBD1 is a possible D gene (5 bases). The V end was cut by 0 bases, the J end by 4 bases, with 12 bases between. Germline CDR1 and CDR2: SGHVS and FQNEAQ. This CDR3 comprises 15 residues. CDR3: CASSLAGDGAYGYTF. The CDR3 nucleotides are TGTGCCAGCAGCTTAGCAGGGGACGGCGCCTATGGCTACACCTTC.

V usage is TRBV7-9 and J usage is TRBJ2-5; D is uncertain. The CDR3 sequence is 15 residues long. Looked up from germline, CDR1 is SEHNR and CDR2 is FQNEAQ (reference sequence). Trimming cost V 0 bases and J 4 bases, with 12 bases left between them. CDR3 loop: CASSLASTNGETQYF. DNA for the CDR3: TGTGCCAGCAGCTTAGCGAGTACAAATGGAGAGACCCAGTACTTC.

This chain links TRBV5-1 with TRBJ2-3, with D perhaps matching TRBD2 (6 bases). The CDR3 is made up of 14 amino acids. Trimming pared 7 bases from V and 2 bases from J, leaving 14 bases between. Germline assignment: CDR1 SGHRS and CDR2 YFSETQ. The CDR3 spells CASRDSRATDTQYF. DNA of the CDR3: TGCGCCAGCCGGGACTCACGGGCCACAGATACGCAGTATTTT.

The chain combines TRBV4-1 with TRBJ2-5, with a tentative D call TRBD2 (5 bases). V lost 4 bases and J 5 bases, leaving 20 bases between the germline ends. Germline V gene sequence: CDR1 MGHRA, CDR2 YSYEKL. This CDR3 is built from 16 residues. The CDR3 nucleotides read TGCGCCAGCAGCCTAGATCTTAAAGGAGGTGATGAGACCCAGTACTTC. Protein sequence: CASSLDLKGGDETQYF.